Listed here are 16 T cell receptor beta chains from one sample, sequenced in a study of T cell responses to AZD1222 COVID-19 vaccine. Libraries were prepared by immunoSEQ multiplex PCR; TCRdb keeps only in-frame clonotypes and omits some of them. The sample holds around 170,000 clones, approximately 90% seen once. Sequencing was performed on peripheral blood, taken on day 0 of AZD1222 vaccination. The receptor source for this set is an adult in good health.

This clone was counted once. V gene TRBV19 combines with J gene TRBJ2-4; D perhaps matches TRBD1 (7 bases). The CDR3 totals 16 residues. V was shortened by 6 bases and J by 0 bases, with 15 bases between the two germline ends. Germline values: CDR1 LNHDA, CDR2 SQIVND (reference sequence). CDR3 in amino acids: CASSGGTAQAKNIQYF. As DNA, the CDR3 is TGTGCCAGTAGCGGAGGGACAGCTCAAGCCAAAAACATTCAGTACTTC.

This clone was seen a handful of times. This chain uses TRBV5-1 with TRBJ1-3; D is uncertain. This CDR3 has 18 residues. Germline loops: CDR1 SGHRS, CDR2 YFSETQ. Between the trimmed V and J ends, which lost 2 bases and 0 bases, there was a span of 18 bases. The CDR3 region has the DNA TGCGCCAGCAGCTTAGAGGCCGTCGGGAGTATCTCTGGAAACACCATATATTTT. It translates to CASSLEAVGSISGNTIYF. Together with reference TRBV5-1 and TRBJ1-3, the CDR3 gives the full variable domain: KAGVTQTPRYLIKTRGQQVTLSCSPISGHRSVSWYQQTPGQGLQFLFEYFSETQRNKGNFPGRFSGRQFSNSRSEMNVSTLELGDSALYLCASSLEAVGSISGNTIYFGEGSWLTVV.

The gene calls are TRBV7-6 and TRBJ2-1; 10 nucleotides agree with TRBD2. This CDR3 comprises 16 residues. V lost 4 bases, J lost 9 bases, and 12 bases stayed unmatched. Germline lookup yields CDR1 SGHVS and CDR2 FNYEAQ. The CDR3 DNA is TGTGCCAGCAGCTCCAGCGGGGGGGCCGGTGGAAGTGAGCAGTTCTTC. Protein: CASSSSGGAGGSEQFF.

CDR3 bases: TGTGCCAGCAGCCCAGGGGCCCATCCTAGGGCGCAAGAGACCCAGTACTTC. Its translation: CASSPGAHPRAQETQYF. V is TRBV3-1 (or the pseudogene TRBV3-2) and J is TRBJ2-5; D may be TRBD1 (6 bases). Trimming took off 4 bases at V and 2 bases at J, with 20 bases between the two ends. Per germline, CDR1 LGHDT and CDR2 YNNKEL (reference sequence). The CDR3 covers 17 residues.

The chain uses TRBV5-1 and TRBJ1-2, with a weak D call TRBD1 (6 bases). The germline gives CDR1 SGHRS, CDR2 YFSETQ. V shed 0 bases and J shed 7 bases, with 13 bases lying between them. The CDR3 length is 14 residues. CDR3 DNA: TGCGCCAGCAGCTTGGGGCCAGGGGCGCGTGGCTACACCTTC. It is translated as CASSLGPGARGYTF.

The chain is built from TRBV6-5 and TRBJ2-7; 10 bases are shared with TRBD1. With 6 bases clipped from V and 11 bases from J, the junction kept 10 bases outside the gene matches. Germline V gives CDR1 MNHEY, CDR2 SVGAGI. The CDR3 is 13 amino acids. In DNA form, the CDR3 reads TGTGCCAGCAGCGGGACAGGGGCCAAGTTAGAGTACTTC. This encodes CASSGTGAKLEYF.

The V and J genes are TRBV11-2 and TRBJ1-2; 12 nucleotides agree with TRBD1. There are 18 residues in the CDR3. CDR1 and CDR2 from the germline V gene are SGHAT and FQNNGV. V was pared by 5 bases and J by 4 bases, with 14 bases of the junction left unmatched. CDR3 in DNA: TGTGCCAGCAGCATCGGGACAGGGGGCGCTTCCACCCTCTATGGCTACACCTTC. It encodes CASSIGTGGASTLYGYTF.

The chain joins TRBV24-1 to TRBJ2-5; unclear D gene. Germline loops: CDR1 KGHDR, CDR2 SFDVKD. This CDR3 comprises 13 residues. The V end was cut by 5 bases, the J end by 2 bases, with 8 bases between. The CDR3 DNA is TGTGCCACCAGTGTCCCAGGTCAAGAGACCCAGTACTTC. Translated, it gives CATSVPGQETQYF.

The chain joins TRBV28 to TRBJ1-4, with D perhaps matching TRBD1 (5 bases). CDR3 length: 16 amino acids. Germline loops: CDR1 MDHEN, CDR2 SYDVKM. Trimming stripped 3 bases from V and 0 bases from J, with 11 bases between. This chain's CDR3 is CASSLGVGATNEKLFF. The CDR3 nucleotides are TGTGCCAGCAGTTTGGGTGTGGGGGCAACTAATGAAAAACTGTTTTTT. Full variable domain (remainder filled in from reference TRBV28 and TRBJ1-4): DVKVTQSSRYLVKRTGEKVFLECVQDMDHENMFWYRQDPGLGLRLIYFSYDVKMKEKGDIPEGYSVSREKKERFSLILESASTNQTSMYLCASSLGVGATNEKLFFGSGTQLSVL.

V and J are TRBV5-6 and TRBJ1-5; D not certain. V dropped 0 bases and J dropped 5 bases, with 6 bases sitting between them. The V gene's germline CDR1 is SGHDT and CDR2 YYEEEE. This CDR3 has 13 residues. CDR3 loop: CASSLERDQPQHF. The CDR3 coding sequence is TGTGCCAGCAGCTTGGAGAGGGATCAGCCCCAGCATTTT.

CDR3 amino acids: CASSYNYQTMNNEQFF. Written as DNA, the CDR3 is TGTGCCAGCAGTTATAACTACCAGACCATGAACAATGAGCAGTTCTTC. This chain links TRBV6-5 with TRBJ2-1; D gene uncertain. CDR1 MNHEY and CDR2 SVGAGI come from the germline V gene. V dropped 3 bases and J dropped 5 bases, with 17 bases sitting between them. CDR3 length equals 16 residues.

The chain recombines TRBV28 with TRBJ1-2, with D hard to call. There are 12 residues in the CDR3. The ends were cut back, 2 bases at V and 8 bases at J, with 9 bases in the middle. Germline CDR1 and CDR2: MDHEN and SYDVKM. The CDR3 loop is CASSLQDMGYTF. CDR3 bases: TGTGCCAGCAGTTTACAAGACATGGGCTACACCTTC.

This clone showed up just a few times. The chain is built from TRBV6-2 or TRBV6-3 and TRBJ1-5, with D possibly matching TRBD1 (6 bases). Looked up from germline, CDR1 is MNHEY and CDR2 is SVGEGT. The CDR3 sequence is 14 residues long. Trimming stripped 5 bases from V and 4 bases from J, with 12 bases between. DNA of the CDR3: TGTGCCAGCAGTAAGAACCAGGGGAATCAGCCCCAGCATTTT. Amino acid sequence: CASSKNQGNQPQHF.

This clone was detected only once. The gene calls are TRBV7-8 and TRBJ2-3; D not certain. The germline V gene has CDR1 SGHVS and CDR2 FQNEAQ. The CDR3 length is 19 residues. Trimming pared 3 bases from V and 0 bases from J, leaving 22 bases between. CDR3 nucleotides: TGTGCCAGCAGCTTTGAAGTTTCATCACCGTTAGCTAGCACAGATACGCAGTATTTT. Translated, it gives CASSFEVSSPLASTDTQYF.

This clone occurred once. The rearrangement joins TRBV25-1 to TRBJ1-3; D unresolved. Germline V lookup: CDR1 MGHDK, CDR2 SYGVNS. V lost 7 bases and J lost 0, with 10 bases in between. The CDR3 has 14 amino acids. Written as DNA, the CDR3 is TGTGCCAGCATGGGCGCCGACTCTGGAAACACCATATATTTT. The encoded protein is CASMGADSGNTIYF.

This chain connects TRBV20-1 to TRBJ1-3, with D possibly TRBD1 on 6 matching bases. The V end lost 3 bases, the J end lost 7 bases, and 10 bases lay between the germline ends. The CDR3 sequence is 12 residues long. Germline V gene data show CDR1 as DFQATT and CDR2 as SNEGSKA (reference sequence). CDR3 sequence: CSASRGLNTIYF. DNA for the CDR3: TGCAGTGCTAGTCGGGGGCTGAACACCATATATTTT.